This T cell receptor (beta chain) comes out of a study of vaccination and CD4 T cells after COVID-19 (dated by TCRdb to 2021 to 2024). Regarding the study in general: SARS-CoV-2 positivity had been established in the convalescent patients by nasal swab PCR, and mild disease was recorded in about 9 of these patients and severe disease in one. The convalescent cohort comprised six males and four females, including two Hispanic individuals, seven Caucasians, two Asians and one multiracial person. Participants received two doses of either the Pfizer-BioNTech BNT162b2 vaccine (n=8) or the Moderna mRNA-1273 vaccine (n=2). Post-COVID blood samples from convalescent patients were collected a median of approximately 93 days after diagnosis, with a range of roughly 35 to 180 days. The time from the second vaccine dose to post-vaccine blood sampling had a median of approximately 72 days and ranged from about 14 to 241 days. Culture stimuli were overlapping spike peptide pools from SARS-CoV-2 and from the common cold coronaviruses HCoV-NL63, HCoV-OC43 and HCoV-229E. Control cultures used a CEFX viral epitope pool as positive control, an HIV-1 Nef peptide pool as negative control, or no peptide. In under twelve COVID-19 convalescent patients and several infection-naive healthy vaccine recipients, researchers compared the spike-specific CD4+ TCR repertoire from before mRNA vaccination with the repertoire from after. What the authors observed across the whole study: Of the vaccine-specific clones found in convalescent patients, nearly all (304 of 307) were mono-reactive for SARS-CoV-2 spike instead of being cross-reactive with common cold coronaviruses. Among convalescent patients, a median roughly 90% of the SARS-CoV-2-reactive clones seen after vaccination appeared only after vaccination, which suggests priming specific to the vaccine. Although the median number of SARS-CoV-2-reactive clonotypes went up from fewer than 25 after infection to 38 after vaccination, the increase was not significant. The study included relatively few convalescent patients and did not analyze early timepoints after natural infection.

Explained via the paper, the treatment or condition label denotes: approximately 10-day PBMC culture with coronavirus spike peptide pools or control peptides (ViraFEST assay). The ViraFEST assay was used in the study, in which antigen-specific T cells were expanded with peptide pools and expanded clonotypes were subsequently identified by TCR sequencing. The positive SARS-CoV-2 PCR tests of the convalescent patients were dated from March to December 2020, before the Alpha, Beta and Delta variants emerged in the United States. PBMCs were cultured at under 2.5 million per well in IMDM supplemented with 5% human AB serum and roughly 10 IU/ml IL-2, with 9.5 to 10 ug/ml peptide pools added. On days 3 and 7, half of the culture medium was replaced with fresh IL-2-containing medium. CD4+ T cells were isolated after roughly 9 days of culture through negative selection using the EasySep CD4+ T cell isolation kit. Ficoll-Paque Plus gradient centrifugation was used to isolate PBMCs from whole blood, and the isolated PBMCs were then either used fresh or cryopreserved at -140C. Culture conditions were generally each tested in triplicate wells.

The method was PCR. DNA from cultured CD4+ T cells underwent TCR sequencing with the Oncomine TCR Beta short-read assay at the Johns Hopkins FTIC core. The QIAamp micro DNA kit was used to extract genomic DNA from the cultured CD4+ T cells. Oncomine TCR Beta libraries from cultured CD4+ T cells were pooled using unique dual indexes and sequenced on an Illumina iSeq 100. As for the authors' bioinformatics: Non-productive sequences were filtered out, and CDR3s that did not start with C, did not end with F or W, or were shorter than 7 amino acids were discarded. The MANAFEST web application was used to identify antigen-specific clonotypes by comparing peptide-stimulated wells against reference wells and other culture wells. For a clone to be called positive, the clone needed an FDR below 0.05, an odds ratio above 5, and a productive frequency above 0.1% in at least two of three replicate wells. A clonotype was classed as cross-reactive if the clonotype showed significant expansion both in SARS-CoV-2 spike wells and in at least one common cold coronavirus spike condition. CDR3 homology was assessed with Levenshtein distances (stringdist) and unrooted phylogenetic trees (ape) in R version 3.6.1. In TCRdb, the public reads were trimmed at Q25 with fastp and aligned with MiXCR, with productive beta chains retained. Rows with one shared CDR3 protein collapse into an entry with the most common genes and DNA. The V and J calls and clone size are TCRdb's, not the authors'. The sample yields roughly 11,000 distinct CDR3 sequences; roughly 82% were counted once. In total, the top ten clones hold about a sixth of the sample.

The CDR3 runs 13 amino acids, cysteine and phenylalanine included. Of all the DNA, just the CDR3 is kept, 39 bases in frame from base 1. Between the V and J ends, shortened by 5 bases and 3 bases respectively, the junction contains 9 bases. Sequences SGHTA (CDR1) and FQGNSA (CDR2) are obtained from the germline V gene. Worth noting for this clonotype: Its antigen is currently not known. Base quality data are lacking; no much larger clone is found one base away.

The material sequenced was CD4+ T cells from blood, cultured in vitro. Recombination linked TRBV7-2 to TRBJ2-3; the D gene is unclear. The receptor was derived from a human donor who had recovered from COVID-19. The DNA is as follows: TGTGCCAGCAGCCTTAGACTTACAGATACGCAGTATTTT. Its protein product is CASSLRLTDTQYF.